This is a list of T cell receptor beta chains from one sample in a study of T cell responses to AZD1222 COVID-19 vaccine. This table comes from immunoSEQ multiplex PCR, and its TCRdb copy is limited to in-frame clones, with some not included. In the table there are about 120,000 clones, approximately 85% of which are singletons. Sample: peripheral blood, taken on day 0 of AZD1222 vaccination. The receptors shown here come from an adult in good health. The CDR3 runs from the conserved cysteine through the conserved F or W. The order of the fields is V gene, clone size, J gene, D gene, CDR3 length, CDR3 protein, CDR3 DNA. A D gene is named only where the DNA matches it firmly. Some rows mark clone size as missing; the rest say once, few, many or name a class of expanded clone.

TRBV6-1,-,TRBJ2-5,-,16,CASSDRDREQRKTQYF,TGTGCCAGCAGTGACCGGGACCGGGAGCAGCGGAAGACCCAGTACTTC
TRBV7-9,-,TRBJ2-7,TRBD1,14,CASSSDRGGYEQYF,TGTGCCAGCAGCTCGGACAGGGGGGGGTACGAGCAGTACTTC
TRBV30,-,TRBJ1-6,-,14,CAWSRDGNNSPLHF,TGTGCCTGGAGTCGGGATGGGAATAATTCACCCCTCCACTTT
TRBV11-3,-,TRBJ2-5,-,16,CASSNRGWQGMETQYF,TGTGCCAGCAGCAATAGGGGATGGCAGGGGATGGAGACCCAGTACTTC
TRBV24-1,once,TRBJ2-2,-,13,CATMRRTGGELFF,TGTGCCACCATGAGGAGAACGGGCGGGGAGCTGTTTTTT
TRBV6-6,-,TRBJ2-5,-,14,CASRPGLHPGTQYF,TGTGCCAGCAGGCCCGGACTTCACCCAGGAACCCAGTACTTC
TRBV19,-,TRBJ2-7,-,16,CASSMEIAGQRDEQYF,TGTGCCAGTAGTATGGAGATCGCGGGACAGAGGGACGAGCAGTACTTC
TRBV5-6,few,TRBJ1-6,TRBD1,16,CASSLGGGEEDSPLHF,TGTGCCAGCAGCTTGGGAGGGGGCGAAGAAGATTCACCCCTCCACTTT
TRBV9,-,TRBJ1-1,TRBD1,15,CASSVGDRGRTEAFF,TGTGCCAGCAGCGTAGGGGACAGGGGGCGTACTGAAGCTTTCTTT
TRBV9,-,TRBJ2-1,-,15,CASSGRLQTYNEQFF,TGTGCCAGCAGCGGACGATTGCAGACCTACAATGAGCAGTTCTTC
TRBV24-1,-,TRBJ2-5,-,13,CATSDSYQETQYF,TGTGCCACCAGTGATTCCTACCAAGAGACCCAGTACTTC
TRBV5-8,-,TRBJ2-5,TRBD1,16,CASSPGTGQFQETQYF,TGTGCCAGCAGCCCCGGGACAGGGCAGTTCCAAGAGACCCAGTACTTC
TRBV4-3,-,TRBJ2-1,TRBD2,18,CASSQVGAGLAGHNEQFF,TGCGCCAGCAGCCAAGTCGGGGCGGGACTAGCGGGTCACAATGAGCAGTTCTTC
TRBV6-1,-,TRBJ2-5,-,17,CASSEGATGIGGETQYF,TGTGCCAGCAGTGAAGGCGCCACAGGAATTGGCGGAGAGACCCAGTACTTC
TRBV4-3,few,TRBJ1-4,-,12,CASSPQGEKLFF,TGCGCCAGCAGCCCCCAAGGGGAAAAACTGTTTTTT
TRBV19,-,TRBJ2-3,TRBD2,19,CASSTHRDRSSGRPDTQYF,TGTGCCAGTAGTACACACCGGGACAGGAGTAGCGGGAGGCCAGATACGCAGTATTTT
TRBV6-5,-,TRBJ1-2,-,16,CASSYSPQGVDYGYTF,TGTGCCAGCAGTTACTCGCCACAGGGAGTCGACTATGGCTACACCTTC
TRBV7-9,-,TRBJ2-1,-,9,CASEDTLVF,TGTGCCAGCGAAGATACCCTCGTCTTC
TRBV19,-,TRBJ2-7,-,13,CASSILGGNEQYF,TGTGCCAGTAGTATTTTGGGGGGCAACGAGCAGTACTTC
TRBV18,-,TRBJ1-3,-,17,CASSQGPWQTSGNTIYF,TGTGCCAGCTCACAGGGCCCCTGGCAGACCTCTGGAAACACCATATATTTT
TRBV18,-,TRBJ1-5,-,15,CASSPDGMGNQPQHF,TGTGCCAGCTCACCGGACGGGATGGGCAATCAGCCCCAGCATTTT
TRBV5-6,-,TRBJ1-5,-,15,CASSLIRDSNQPQHF,TGTGCCAGCAGCTTGATTAGGGATAGCAATCAGCCCCAGCATTTT
TRBV24-1,-,TRBJ2-1,TRBD2,15,CATSDPTSGKDEQFF,TGTGCCACCAGTGATCCGACTAGCGGGAAGGATGAGCAGTTCTTC
TRBV19,once,TRBJ1-2,-,17,CASTNRDAKVTGYGYTF,TGTGCCAGTACTAACCGGGACGCCAAGGTCACGGGCTATGGCTACACCTTC
TRBV30,once,TRBJ2-3,TRBD2,14,CAWSVRGGPDTQYF,TGTGCCTGGAGTGTTCGGGGGGGCCCAGATACGCAGTATTTT